This is a list of T cell receptor beta chains from one sample in a study of vaccination effects on CD4 cells after COVID-19. No antigens are known for them. The assay was immunoSEQ multiplex PCR, and TCRdb's table has in-frame clones only and misses some. The data show some 50,000 clones, 67% seen once. The material sequenced was CD4+ T cells from PBMCs cultured without peptide, taken before COVID-19 vaccination. These receptors were collected from a human donor who received a COVID-19 vaccine. CDR3s include the opening cysteine and the closing phenylalanine or tryptophan. The D gene is left open where the match is weak. Clone size is shown for a subset of rows, as once, few, many or a class of expanded clone.

>NA|TRBV4-2|15|TRBJ2-2|NA
CASSQNMGRAQLLFF
TGTGCCAGCAGCCAAAATATGGGCAGGGCCCAACTCCTGTTTTTT
>NA|TRBV9|14|TRBJ1-3|few
CASSVESSGNTIYF
TGTGCCAGCAGCGTAGAGTCCTCTGGAAACACCATATATTTT
>NA|TRBV11-2|12|TRBJ2-3|NA
CASSPRADTQYF
TGTGCCAGCAGCCCCCGGGCTGATACGCAGTATTTT
>TRBD2|TRBV6-5|16|TRBJ2-5|NA
CASSYSSGGQQETQYF
TGTGCCAGCAGTTACTCTAGCGGGGGCCAACAAGAGACCCAGTACTTC
>NA|TRBV20-1|10|TRBJ1-2|NA
CSASRGGYTF
TGCAGTGCTAGTCGGGGTGGCTACACCTTC
>NA|TRBV11-2|13|TRBJ1-2|NA
CASSATLGRGYTF
TGTGCCAGCAGCGCGACCCTGGGTAGGGGCTACACCTTC
>NA|TRBV3-1/TRBV3-2|17|TRBJ1-4|NA
CASSKAGKGATNEKLFF
TGTGCCAGCAGCAAGGCAGGGAAGGGAGCAACTAATGAAAAACTGTTTTTT
>NA|TRBV6-5|14|TRBJ2-3|NA
CASSYSRFADTQYF
TGTGCCAGCAGTTACTCGAGGTTCGCAGATACGCAGTATTTT
>NA|TRBV24-1|15|TRBJ2-7|NA
CATSEGVRGSYEQYF
TGTGCCACCAGTGAAGGGGTAAGGGGGTCCTACGAGCAGTACTTC
>NA|TRBV28|15|TRBJ1-4|NA
CASSPHWDGDEKLFF
TGTGCCAGCTCCCCCCATTGGGACGGGGATGAAAAACTGTTTTTT
>NA|TRBV28|14|TRBJ2-7|NA
CASRQGGLRYEQYF
TGTGCCAGCAGACAGGGGGGGTTGCGGTACGAGCAGTACTTC
>NA|TRBV15|13|TRBJ2-7|NA
CATSRVQGREQYF
TGTGCCACCAGCAGAGTTCAGGGGCGCGAGCAGTACTTC
>TRBD1|TRBV10-3|14|TRBJ1-1|NA
CAISLTGSNTEAFF
TGTGCCATCAGTTTGACAGGGTCGAACACTGAAGCTTTCTTT
>NA|TRBV7-3|13|TRBJ2-5|NA
CASSPEPGETQYF
TGTGCCAGCAGCCCGGAGCCCGGGGAGACCCAGTACTTC
>TRBD1|TRBV4-2|15|TRBJ1-2|NA
CASSPWDRANYGYTF
TGTGCCAGCAGCCCTTGGGACAGGGCTAACTATGGCTACACCTTC
>NA|TRBV3-1/TRBV3-2|13|TRBJ2-7|NA
CASSLLTGGEQYF
TGTGCCAGCAGCCTCCTAACAGGAGGAGAGCAGTACTTC
>NA|TRBV7-3|14|TRBJ1-1|NA
CASSSGQPNTEAFF
TGTGCCAGCAGCTCTGGACAACCCAACACTGAAGCTTTCTTT
>NA|TRBV11-3|13|TRBJ1-1|NA
CASSVYHRREAFF
TGTGCCAGCAGCGTCTACCACAGGCGTGAAGCTTTCTTT
>TRBD1|TRBV5-5|16|TRBJ1-2|NA
CASSFTGGAQGYGYTF
TGTGCCAGCAGCTTTACAGGGGGCGCACAAGGCTATGGCTACACCTTC
>NA|TRBV7-9|14|TRBJ1-4|many
CASSFGGGFEKLFF
TGTGCCAGCAGCTTCGGAGGAGGATTTGAAAAACTGTTTTTT
>TRBD1|TRBV11-1|14|TRBJ2-3|NA
CASSRTGRTDTQYF
TGTGCCAGCAGCCGGACAGGGAGAACAGATACGCAGTATTTT
>NA|TRBV7-9|12|TRBJ2-4|NA
CASSGHENIQYF
TGTGCCAGTAGCGGCCACGAAAACATTCAGTACTTC
>TRBD2|TRBV5-4|15|TRBJ2-7|NA
CASSLRGISGSEQYF
TGTGCCAGCAGCCTACGGGGGATTAGCGGGAGTGAGCAGTACTTC
>NA|TRBV30|11|TRBJ2-5|NA
CASRRGETQYF
TGTGCCTCAAGGAGGGGGGAGACCCAGTACTTC
>NA|TRBV19|15|TRBJ2-7|NA
CASSMGGLMKDEQYF
TGTGCCAGTAGTATGGGTGGCTTGATGAAGGACGAGCAGTACTTC
>NA|TRBV5-6|15|TRBJ1-5|NA
CASSSFGGNNQPQHF
TGTGCCAGCAGCTCCTTCGGGGGAAATAATCAGCCCCAGCATTTT
>TRBD2|TRBV7-2|16|TRBJ2-5|NA
CASSLGLAGHLETQYF
TGTGCCAGCAGCTTAGGTCTAGCGGGGCACTTAGAGACCCAGTACTTC
>TRBD1|TRBV4-2|15|TRBJ1-1|once
CASSIPGTGDTEAFF
TGTGCCAGCAGCATCCCTGGGACAGGGGACACTGAAGCTTTCTTT
>NA|TRBV5-1|16|TRBJ1-2|NA
CATSERGSGLDYGYTF
TGCGCCACCTCCGAGAGGGGTTCGGGGTTGGACTATGGCTACACCTTC
>NA|TRBV2|14|TRBJ1-4|NA
CASSEVAGGEKLFF
TGTGCCAGCAGTGAAGTTGCGGGAGGTGAAAAACTGTTTTTT
>TRBD1|TRBV6-5|15|TRBJ1-1|NA
CASSYSGGLGTEAFF
TGTGCCAGCAGTTACTCAGGGGGCTTGGGCACTGAAGCTTTCTTT
>NA|TRBV20-1|11|TRBJ2-7|few
CSTLIRYEQYF
TGCAGTACCCTGATACGCTACGAGCAGTACTTC
>NA|TRBV3-1/TRBV3-2|14|TRBJ2-3|NA
CASSQTARLDTQYF
TGTGCCAGCAGCCAAACGGCGAGACTGGATACGCAGTATTTT
>TRBD1|TRBV4-3|16|TRBJ1-1|NA
CASSQPPGTGRTEAFF
TGCGCCAGCAGCCAACCACCCGGGACAGGGAGAACTGAAGCTTTCTTT
>TRBD1|TRBV6-5|15|TRBJ1-2|NA
CASRASPGTGDGYTF
TGTGCCAGCAGAGCTTCACCCGGGACAGGGGATGGCTACACCTTC
>NA|TRBV7-9|14|TRBJ1-4|NA
CASSSRALNEKLFF
TGTGCCAGCAGCTCCCGGGCCCTTAATGAAAAACTGTTTTTT
>NA|TRBV4-1|13|TRBJ1-1|NA
CASSQGANTEAFF
TGCGCCAGCAGCCAGGGGGCAAACACTGAAGCTTTCTTT
>NA|TRBV7-2|14|TRBJ1-1|NA
CASSFGRGNTEAFF
TGTGCCAGCAGCTTTGGACGGGGGAACACTGAAGCTTTCTTT
>NA|TRBV5-1|15|TRBJ1-3|NA
CASSLVGGHGNTIYF
TGCGCCAGCAGCTTGGTAGGGGGGCACGGAAACACCATATATTTT
>NA|TRBV7-2|14|TRBJ2-3|NA
CASSLRQSTDTQYF
TGTGCCAGCAGCTTGCGCCAGAGCACAGATACGCAGTATTTT
>NA|TRBV6-2/TRBV6-3|18|TRBJ1-1|NA
CASSWVRAAGRRNTEAFF
TGTGCCAGCAGTTGGGTAAGGGCCGCGGGCCGGAGGAACACTGAAGCTTTCTTT
>NA|TRBV5-5|14|TRBJ1-4|NA
CASRSWGDNEKLFF
TGTGCCAGCAGGTCCTGGGGGGATAATGAAAAACTGTTTTTT
>NA|TRBV5-5|15|TRBJ2-3|NA
CASSLGGTPTDTQYF
TGTGCCAGCAGCTTGGGGGGGACACCCACAGATACGCAGTATTTT
>NA|TRBV18|15|TRBJ1-1|NA
CASSPRQVADTEAFF
TGTGCCAGCTCACCCCGACAGGTTGCGGACACTGAAGCTTTCTTT
>NA|TRBV5-5|15|TRBJ2-7|NA
CASSLPGLGAYEQYF
TGTGCCAGCAGCTTACCGGGTCTCGGGGCCTACGAGCAGTACTTC
>NA|TRBV4-3|15|TRBJ1-6|few
CASSQGVTNNSPLHF
TGCGCCAGCAGCCAAGGGGTGACAAATAATTCACCCCTCCACTTT
>TRBD1|TRBV5-1|14|TRBJ1-2|NA
CASSLQGNVRGYTF
TGCGCCAGCAGCCTACAGGGGAACGTACGGGGCTACACCTTC
>NA|TRBV5-1|15|TRBJ2-7|NA
CASSLAGGAPGEQYF
TGCGCCAGCAGCTTGGCCGGAGGCGCGCCTGGCGAGCAGTACTTC
>TRBD1|TRBV6-5|15|TRBJ1-2|NA
CASSYSGTGGWGYTF
TGTGCCAGCAGTTACTCCGGAACAGGGGGCTGGGGCTACACCTTC
>NA|TRBV11-1|16|TRBJ2-1|NA
CASSRTDLSSYNEQFF
TGTGCCAGCAGTCGGACAGACTTAAGCTCCTACAATGAGCAGTTCTTC
>TRBD1|TRBV19|13|TRBJ1-2|once
CASSMVSGGDYTF
TGTGCCAGTAGTATGGTTTCAGGGGGCGACTACACCTTC